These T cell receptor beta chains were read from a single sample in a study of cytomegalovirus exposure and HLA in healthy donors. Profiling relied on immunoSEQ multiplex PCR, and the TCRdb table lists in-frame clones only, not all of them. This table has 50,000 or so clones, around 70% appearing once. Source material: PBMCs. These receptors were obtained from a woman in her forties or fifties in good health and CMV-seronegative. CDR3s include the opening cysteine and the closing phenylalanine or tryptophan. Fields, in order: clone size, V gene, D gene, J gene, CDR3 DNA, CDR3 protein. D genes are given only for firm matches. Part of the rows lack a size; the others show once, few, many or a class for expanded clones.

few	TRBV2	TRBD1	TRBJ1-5	TGTGCCAGCAGTGAGAGGGACAGGTTGTGGCAGCCCCAGCATTTT	CASSERDRLWQPQHF
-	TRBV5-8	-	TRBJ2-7	TGTGCCAGCAGCTTCCCAGGGACCTACGAGCAGTACTTC	CASSFPGTYEQYF
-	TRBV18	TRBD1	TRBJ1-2	TGTGCCAGCTCACCACCCGGACAGGGGGGCGGCTATGGCTACACCTTC	CASSPPGQGGGYGYTF
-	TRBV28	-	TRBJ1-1	TGTGCCAGCAGTCGAATTTCGGCGGGGACTGAAGCTTTCTTT	CASSRISAGTEAFF
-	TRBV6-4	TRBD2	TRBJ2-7	TGTGCCAGCACCAACGGGGTAGCGGGCGTAGCCTACGAGCAGTACTTC	CASTNGVAGVAYEQYF
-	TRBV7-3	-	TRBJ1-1	TGTGCCAGCAGCGTGGGCCATCAGAACACTGAAGCTTTCTTT	CASSVGHQNTEAFF
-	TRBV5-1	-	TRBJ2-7	TGCGCCAGCAGCTCTGGCAGGGCACACGAGCAGTACTTC	CASSSGRAHEQYF
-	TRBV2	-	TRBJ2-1	TGTGCCAGCAGTGACTGGGCGGGAATCAATGAGCAGTTCTTC	CASSDWAGINEQFF
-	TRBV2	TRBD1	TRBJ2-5	TGTGCCAGCAGTGGGACAGGGAAAGAGACCCAGTACTTC	CASSGTGKETQYF
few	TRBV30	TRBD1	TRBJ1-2	TGTGCCTGGAGGGGGACAGGGGGTGGCTACACCTTC	CAWRGTGGGYTF
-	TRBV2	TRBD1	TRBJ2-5	TGTGCCAGCAGCCGACAGGGGGCGGATGAGACCCAGTACTTC	CASSRQGADETQYF
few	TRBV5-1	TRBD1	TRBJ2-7	TGCGCCAGCAGCTTCGGCGGGACAGGGCCATACGAGCAGTACTTC	CASSFGGTGPYEQYF
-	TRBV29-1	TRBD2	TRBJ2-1	TGCAGCGTTCCTCCCTCGGCGGGAGGAGTTGGTGAGCAGTTCTTC	CSVPPSAGGVGEQFF
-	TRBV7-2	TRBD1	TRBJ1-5	TGTGCCAACAGCTGGACAGGGGTTAGCAATCAGCCCCAGCATTTT	CANSWTGVSNQPQHF
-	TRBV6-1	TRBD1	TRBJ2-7	TGTGCCAGCAGTCAACCGGGACAGGTCTACGAGCAGTACTTC	CASSQPGQVYEQYF
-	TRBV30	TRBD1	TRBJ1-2	TGCGGAGGGGGCTCCCCCTTGGATGGCTACACCTTC	CGGGSPLDGYTF
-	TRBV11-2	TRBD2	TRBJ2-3	TGTGCCAGCAGCCCGACTAGCGGGTTAGATACGCAGTATTTT	CASSPTSGLDTQYF
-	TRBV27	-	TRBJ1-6	TGTGCCAGCAGTTGGGCCTCCAATTCACCCCTCCACTTT	CASSWASNSPLHF
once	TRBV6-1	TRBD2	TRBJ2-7	TGTGCCACCATCGGACTAGCGGGGGATTCCTACGAGCAGTACTTC	CATIGLAGDSYEQYF
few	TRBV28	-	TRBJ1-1	TGTGCCAGCAGTTCTACAGGGCGAGAAGCTTTCTTT	CASSSTGREAFF
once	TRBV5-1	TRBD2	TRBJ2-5	TGCGCCAGCAGTCCAGCGGGGTTTGGAGAGACCCAGTACTTC	CASSPAGFGETQYF
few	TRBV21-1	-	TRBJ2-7	TGTGCCAGCAGCAAAGGACCTTATCCCCAGGGTCCTAGCGGGCAGCGGGAGCAGTACTTC	CASSKGPYPQGPSGQREQYF
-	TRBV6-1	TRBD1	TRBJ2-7	TGTGCCAGCCAGGAGGGACAGGGTGACATCGAGCAGTACTTC	CASQEGQGDIEQYF
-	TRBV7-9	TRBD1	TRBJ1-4	TGTGCCAGCAGCAAGACAGGGGGCGGCGAAAAACTGTTTTTT	CASSKTGGGEKLFF
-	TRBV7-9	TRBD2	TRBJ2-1	TGTGCCAGCAGCTTAGGGCTAGCGGGCCTCTCCCTCGAGCAGTTCTTC	CASSLGLAGLSLEQFF
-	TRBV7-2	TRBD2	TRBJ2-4	TGTGCCAGCAGAGCGGGGGGCTCTTCGAACATTCAGTACTTC	CASRAGGSSNIQYF